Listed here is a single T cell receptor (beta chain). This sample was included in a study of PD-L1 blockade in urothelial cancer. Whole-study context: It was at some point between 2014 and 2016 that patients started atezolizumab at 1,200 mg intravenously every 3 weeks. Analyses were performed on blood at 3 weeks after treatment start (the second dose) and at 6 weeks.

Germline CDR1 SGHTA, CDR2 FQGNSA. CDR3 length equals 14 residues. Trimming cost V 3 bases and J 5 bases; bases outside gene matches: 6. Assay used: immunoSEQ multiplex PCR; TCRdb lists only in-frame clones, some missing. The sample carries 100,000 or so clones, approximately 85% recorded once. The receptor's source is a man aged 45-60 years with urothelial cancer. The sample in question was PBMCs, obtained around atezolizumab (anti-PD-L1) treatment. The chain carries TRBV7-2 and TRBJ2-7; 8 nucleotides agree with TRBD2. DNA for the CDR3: TGTGCCAGCAGCTTTCACGCGGGAGGAGACGAGCAGTACTTC. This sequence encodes CASSFHAGGDEQYF.